This T cell receptor (beta chain) was sequenced for a study of long-term antiretroviral therapy in people with HIV. The germline gives CDR1 SQVTM, CDR2 ANQGSEA. CDR3 length: 13 residues. General study findings and limits: Regardless of time point, clones expanded before ART dominated the repertoire.

Assay version v3.0 of immunoSEQ was used, and it was run at survey level. In sequencing, about 40,000-50,000 T-cell genomes per sample were targeted. The protocol was immunoSEQ multiplex PCR, while the TCRdb copy is restricted to in-frame clones and leaves out a portion. This table holds under 20,000 clones, around 86% found once. In regard to this clone: Its antigen is undetermined.

The study used samples holding about 0.9-11 million cryopreserved PBMC before DNA extraction. This chain joins TRBV29-1 and TRBJ2-7, with D perhaps given as TRBD1 or TRBD2 (5 bases each). Sequenced material: unsorted PBMCs, taken 0.5 years after starting antiretroviral therapy. The TCR sequence derives from a man aged 35 to 55 with HIV. Here the CDR3 reads CTVRGAISYEQYF. The CDR3, as DNA: TGCACCGTGAGGGGTGCAATCTCTTACGAGCAGTACTTC.